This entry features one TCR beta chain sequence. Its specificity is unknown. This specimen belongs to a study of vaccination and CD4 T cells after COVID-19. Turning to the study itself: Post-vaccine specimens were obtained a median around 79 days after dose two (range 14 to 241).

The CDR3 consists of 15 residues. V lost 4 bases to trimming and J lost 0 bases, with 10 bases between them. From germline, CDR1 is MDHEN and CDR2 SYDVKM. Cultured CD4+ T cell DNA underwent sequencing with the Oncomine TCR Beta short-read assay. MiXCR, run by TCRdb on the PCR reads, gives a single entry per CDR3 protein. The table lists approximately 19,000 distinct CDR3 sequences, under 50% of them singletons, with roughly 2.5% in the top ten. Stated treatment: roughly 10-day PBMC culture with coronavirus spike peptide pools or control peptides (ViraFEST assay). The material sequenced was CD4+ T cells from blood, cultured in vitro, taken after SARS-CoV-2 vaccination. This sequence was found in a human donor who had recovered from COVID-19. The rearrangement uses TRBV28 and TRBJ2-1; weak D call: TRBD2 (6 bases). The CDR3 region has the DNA TGTGCCAGCAGTTCCCGACTAGTCTCCTACAATGAGCAGTTCTTC. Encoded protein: CASSSRLVSYNEQFF.